These 3 T cell receptor beta chains share one sample of origin, sequenced in a study of beta chain features in type 1 diabetes. Study-wide results and caveats: In all four CD4+ subsets, TCRB CDR3 length was significantly, moderately reduced in type 1 diabetes.

These receptors' antigens are unknown. The investigators reverse transcribed all of the isolated RNA, so they sequenced expressed TCRB transcripts. Assay: immunoSEQ multiplex PCR; the TCRdb copy retains only in-frame clones and omits some. The data hold 150,000 to 190,000 clones, with about 9.4% observed a single time. Sequencing was done on a sample of central memory CD4+ T cells from blood. Receptors originate from a man in his thirties or forties with type 1 diabetes.

This clone has a handful of counts. The V gene is TRBV18, the J gene TRBJ2-7; 9 bases match TRBD2. The germline CDR1 and CDR2 sequences are KGHSH and LQKENI. The length of the CDR3 is 15 residues. Trimming at V came to 3 bases and at J to 6 bases, leaving 9 bases not matched to a gene. CDR3 loop: CASSPGLAGRGEQYF. The CDR3 DNA is TGTGCCAGCTCACCGGGACTAGCAGGTCGGGGCGAGCAGTACTTC.

In this sample, this clone turned up a few times. The chain combines TRBV15 with TRBJ2-5; maybe TRBD1 (6 bases). Trimming pared 2 bases from V and 7 bases from J, leaving 11 bases between. The CDR3 totals 13 residues. Germline loops: CDR1 LNHNV, CDR2 YYDKDF (reference sequence). CDR3 region: CATSRRVGATQYF. CDR3 nucleotides: TGTGCCACCAGCAGAAGAGTGGGGGCGACCCAGTACTTC. Based on the CDR3 plus reference TRBV15 and TRBJ2-5, the full variable domain is DAMVIQNPRYQVTQFGKPVTLSCSQTLNHNVMYWYQQKSSQAPKLLFHYYDKDFNNEADTPDNFQSRRPNTSFCFLDIRSPGLGDTAMYLCATSRRVGATQYFGPGTRLLVL.

J is TRBJ2-5 and V is TRBV7-9; D unresolved. Germline CDR1 is SEHNR and CDR2 is FQNEAQ (reference sequence). This CDR3 contains 13 residues. Trimming shortened V by 1 base and J by 5 bases, and 8 bases separated the two germline ends. CDR3 sequence: CASSLEVRETQYF. CDR3 sequence (DNA): TGTGCCAGCAGCTTAGAAGTGAGGGAGACCCAGTACTTC.